This entry is about one TCR beta chain. Antigen specificity is unknown. Germline and junction disagree at one end, which may indicate a read error. This entry belongs to a study of long-term antiretroviral therapy in people with HIV. Notes on the study in general: It was not possible to obtain data on ART adherence, viral resistance or therapy changes. The range of CDR3 lengths in HIV repertoires proved narrower than that found in controls. Pre-ART expanded TRB clones stayed dominant throughout, though often decreasing after ART.

At least two post-ART and at least one pre-ART PBMC sample were available for each donor. The CDR3 contains 14 residues. Per the germline V gene, CDR1 is SGHAT and CDR2 is FQDESV (reference sequence). At the survey level, the v3.0 immunoSEQ assay was run. Measured with immunoSEQ multiplex PCR; TCRdb has only the in-frame clones, and not every one. Of about 30,000 clones listed, about 93% are singletons. The sequences come from unsorted PBMCs, collected 6.2 years after starting antiretroviral therapy. This TCR was sampled from a man in his forties with HIV. The rearrangement uses TRBV11-1 and TRBJ1-6, with 9 bases matching TRBD1. The chain's CDR3 is CASGLGQGASPLHF. In nucleotides, the CDR3 is TGTGCCAGCGGCTTGGGACAGGGAGCCTCACCCCTCCACTTT.